This T cell receptor beta chain stems from a study of cytomegalovirus exposure and HLA in healthy donors. Broader study findings: Analysis performed later found about 17,000 TCR beta sequences associated with HLA alleles at 0.05 false discovery rate. Sequences of the TCR beta chain were said to predict the HLA-A and HLA-B alleles of most subjects accurately.

Notes on this clone: The antigen remains unidentified.

PCR employed 60 Vbeta and 13 Jbeta primers. TCRdb keeps only in-frame clones here, not all; method: immunoSEQ multiplex PCR. The repertoire table contains approximately 50,000 clones. Germline CDR1 and CDR2: MNHNS and SASEGT. This CDR3 comprises 15 residues. The V end was cut by 1 base, the J end by 1 base, with 11 bases between. The TCR comes from a middle-aged woman in good health and CMV-seronegative. The sequenced sample consisted of PBMCs. The chain recombines TRBV6-1 with TRBJ2-7; no firm D call. The CDR3 here is CASSEGPGVSYEQYF. DNA of the CDR3: TGTGCCAGCAGTGAAGGCCCCGGTGTGTCCTACGAGCAGTACTTC.